A selection of T cell receptor beta chains follows, all from one sample in a study of T cell changes during pregnancy in multiple sclerosis. Assay: immunoSEQ multiplex PCR; the TCRdb copy retains only in-frame clones and omits some. This table has about 20,000 clones, 89% appearing once. Sample: CD8+ T cells from peripheral blood mononuclear cells, taken in the second trimester of pregnancy. These receptors all stem from a female donor in good health, enrolled as a control in a pregnancy study. Both conserved end residues are part of each CDR3. The D gene is left open where the match is weak.

>TRBV6-6|TRBJ1-6|.
CASRDSPNYNSPLHF
TGTGCCAGCAGGGACAGTCCAAACTATAATTCACCCCTCCACTTT
>TRBV6-4|TRBJ2-2|TRBD2
CASSAGGTTGELFF
TGTGCCAGCAGTGCCGGGGGGACCACCGGGGAGCTGTTTTTT
>TRBV7-9|TRBJ1-1|TRBD1
CASSFNRGNEAFF
TGTGCCAGCAGCTTTAACAGGGGTAATGAAGCTTTCTTT
>TRBV4-2|TRBJ2-1|TRBD2
CASSQETSGADEQFF
TGTGCCAGCAGCCAAGAGACTAGCGGGGCGGATGAGCAGTTCTTC
>TRBV4-1|TRBJ2-3|.
CASSQGQTQAYF
TGCGCCAGCAGCCAAGGCCAGACCCAGGCGTATTTT
>TRBV6-1|TRBJ2-7|TRBD2
CASSEASGLGSYEQYF
TGTGCCAGCAGTGAAGCTAGCGGGTTGGGCTCCTACGAGCAGTACTTC
>TRBV4-1|TRBJ1-1|.
CASSQNRLTGTEAFF
TGCGCCAGCTCACAAAACAGGTTAACAGGCACTGAAGCTTTCTTT
>TRBV27|TRBJ2-1|.
CASSLSETSRRYNEQFF
TGTGCCAGCAGTTTATCGGAGACGAGTCGACGCTACAATGAGCAGTTCTTC
>TRBV19|TRBJ2-2|.
CASSWGAGAGELFF
TGTGCCAGTAGTTGGGGGGCGGGAGCCGGGGAGCTGTTTTTT
>TRBV11-2|TRBJ1-2|.
CASSSGGGGGYTF
TGTGCCAGCAGCTCCGGGGGAGGGGGGGGCTACACCTTC
>TRBV28|TRBJ1-5|TRBD1
CASSSQQFGSFSPGQAGQPQHF
TGTGCCAGCAGCTCCCAGCAATTCGGTTCCTTTAGCCCGGGACAGGCTGGTCAGCCCCAGCATTTT
>TRBV2|TRBJ1-1|.
CASIDVLGRGQTEAFF
TGTGCCAGCATCGATGTCCTGGGTAGGGGACAAACTGAAGCTTTCTTT
>TRBV19|TRBJ1-2|.
CASSIGVFGYTF
TGTGCCAGTAGTATAGGAGTGTTTGGCTACACCTTC
>TRBV19|TRBJ2-7|.
CASSEKTVTFSYEQYF
TGTGCCAGTAGTGAAAAGACAGTGACCTTCTCCTACGAGCAGTACTTC
>TRBV7-9|TRBJ1-5|.
CASSEAGFNQPQHF
TGTGCCAGCAGCGAAGCGGGGTTCAATCAGCCCCAGCATTTT
>TRBV6-1|TRBJ2-3|TRBD2
CASSETSGGADTQYF
TGTGCCAGCAGTGAAACTAGCGGGGGGGCAGATACGCAGTATTTT
>TRBV28|TRBJ1-4|TRBD1
CASSRDRVNEKLFF
TGTGCCAGCAGTCGGGACAGGGTCAATGAAAAACTGTTTTTT
>TRBV7-9|TRBJ2-3|.
CASRGGTLTDTQYF
TGTGCCAGCAGGGGCGGGACCCTCACAGATACGCAGTATTTT
>TRBV4-2|TRBJ2-3|.
CASSQAIPDTQYF
TGTGCCAGCAGCCAAGCCATCCCAGATACGCAGTATTTT
>TRBV27|TRBJ1-1|TRBD1
CASSDRGRTTEAFF
TGTGCCAGCAGCGACAGGGGGCGTACCACTGAAGCTTTCTTT
>TRBV5-1|TRBJ2-3|.
CASSGDRIVSTDTQYF
TGCGCCAGCAGCGGAGACAGGATAGTTAGCACAGATACGCAGTATTTT
>TRBV4-2|TRBJ1-4|.
CASSPQGTEKLFF
TGTGCCAGCAGCCCTCAGGGGACCGAAAAACTGTTTTTT
>TRBV4-1|TRBJ1-3|.
CASSHAWASSGNTIYF
TGCGCCAGCAGCCATGCGTGGGCGAGCTCTGGAAACACCATATATTTT
>TRBV5-6|TRBJ2-1|TRBD2
CASSFDLLADYNEQFF
TGTGCCAGCAGCTTCGATCTCCTAGCGGACTACAATGAGCAGTTCTTC
>TRBV19|TRBJ1-1|.
CASSLQALNTEAFF
TGTGCCAGTAGCTTACAGGCCCTGAACACTGAAGCTTTCTTT
>TRBV15|TRBJ2-5|.
CATSRPTGRLQETQYF
TGTGCCACCAGCCGACCCACTGGGCGCCTACAAGAGACCCAGTACTTC
>TRBV2|TRBJ2-1|TRBD2
CASTLELAGVIGNEQFF
TGTGCCAGCACCCTCGAATTAGCGGGAGTGATTGGCAATGAGCAGTTCTTC